The source of this T cell receptor beta chain is a study of CD8+ T cells in alopecia areata. Specified treatment: oral pan-JAK inhibitor, 5-10 mg twice daily. Germline values: CDR1 SGHRS, CDR2 YFSETQ. This CDR3 region has 13 residues. V lost 5 bases and J lost 4; bases outside the gene matches: 1. RNA extraction and reverse transcription yielded cDNA as sequencing template. The repertoire was sequenced with immunoSEQ multiplex PCR; TCRdb's copy has only in-frame clones and lacks some. The table has hundreds of thousands of clones, around 64% seen once. The chain recombines TRBV5-1 with TRBJ2-1; 9 positions match TRBD2. The sample consisted of CD4+ T cells sorted from blood, taken at approximately week 52, from a patient treated with tofacitinib. The TCR was taken from a human donor with alopecia areata. DNA of the CDR3: TGCGCCAGCAGTACTAGCGGGTACAATGAGCAGTTCTTC. Translation gives CASSTSGYNEQFF.